This is a list of T cell receptor beta chains from one sample in a study of T cell responses to AZD1222 COVID-19 vaccine. Sequencing was performed with immunoSEQ multiplex PCR; in TCRdb, only in-frame clones are kept and a portion is missing. The sample carries 100,000 to 150,000 clones, 88% recorded once. Sequencing used peripheral blood, obtained on day 0 of MenACWY control vaccination. The receptor set was obtained from an adult in good health. Both conserved end residues are part of each CDR3. A D gene is named only where the DNA matches it firmly. Clone size is shown for a subset of rows, as once, few, many or a class of expanded clone.

v_gene: TRBV20-1; abundance: -; j_gene: TRBJ1-5; d_gene: -; CDR3nt: TGCAGTGCTAGTGCGGGGCAAGGACAGCCCCAGCATTTT; CDR3aa: CSASAGQGQPQHF
v_gene: TRBV4-1; abundance: -; j_gene: TRBJ2-1; d_gene: -; CDR3nt: TGCGCCAGCAGCCACCCAGGACGGAGCTCCTACAATGAGCAGTTCTTC; CDR3aa: CASSHPGRSSYNEQFF
v_gene: TRBV4-1; abundance: -; j_gene: TRBJ1-5; d_gene: TRBD1; CDR3nt: TGCGCCAGCAGCCAGTGGGTCGGGGGACAGGGGATACAGCCCCAGCATTTT; CDR3aa: CASSQWVGGQGIQPQHF
v_gene: TRBV6-5; abundance: -; j_gene: TRBJ1-6; d_gene: TRBD1; CDR3nt: TGTGCCAGCAGAGACAGGGTTGGGAATTCACCCCTCCACTTT; CDR3aa: CASRDRVGNSPLHF
v_gene: TRBV28; abundance: -; j_gene: TRBJ2-7; d_gene: TRBD1; CDR3nt: TGTGCCAGCAGGGAGACAGGGGCAGTACTGTACGAGCAGTACTTC; CDR3aa: CASRETGAVLYEQYF
v_gene: TRBV30; abundance: -; j_gene: TRBJ1-2; d_gene: TRBD1; CDR3nt: TGTGCCTGGAGTACGGGACAGGCGGGCTACACCTTC; CDR3aa: CAWSTGQAGYTF
v_gene: TRBV5-1; abundance: -; j_gene: TRBJ2-3; d_gene: TRBD2; CDR3nt: TGCGCCAGCAGCTTGCGGACTAGCGGGGGCTATAGCACAGATACGCAGTATTTT; CDR3aa: CASSLRTSGGYSTDTQYF
v_gene: TRBV6-5; abundance: -; j_gene: TRBJ1-2; d_gene: TRBD1; CDR3nt: TGTGCCAGCAGTTACGGGACAGGGGACGTCTATGGCTACACCTTC; CDR3aa: CASSYGTGDVYGYTF
v_gene: TRBV2; abundance: -; j_gene: TRBJ1-1; d_gene: -; CDR3nt: TGTGCCAGCAGTGAACGGGCAGGCGGGAACACTGAAGCTTTCTTT; CDR3aa: CASSERAGGNTEAFF
v_gene: TRBV6-5; abundance: once; j_gene: TRBJ2-7; d_gene: -; CDR3nt: TGTGCCAGCAGCCATGTTGGACCATACGAGCAGTACTTC; CDR3aa: CASSHVGPYEQYF
v_gene: TRBV18; abundance: -; j_gene: TRBJ2-1; d_gene: -; CDR3nt: TGTGCCAGCTCATTTGACAATGAGCAGTTCTTC; CDR3aa: CASSFDNEQFF
v_gene: TRBV5-1; abundance: -; j_gene: TRBJ2-2; d_gene: -; CDR3nt: TGCGCCAGCAGTTCTTCCGGACCTCAGAACACCGGGGAGCTGTTTTTT; CDR3aa: CASSSSGPQNTGELFF
v_gene: TRBV5-1; abundance: -; j_gene: TRBJ2-7; d_gene: -; CDR3nt: TGCGCCAGCAGCCGACGACTAGTGCGGCAGAGCTCCTACGAGCAGTACTTC; CDR3aa: CASSRRLVRQSSYEQYF
v_gene: TRBV6-5; abundance: -; j_gene: TRBJ2-7; d_gene: -; CDR3nt: TGTGCCAGCAGTTACGAGGGGGGTTCCTACGAGCAGTACTTC; CDR3aa: CASSYEGGSYEQYF
v_gene: TRBV5-5; abundance: -; j_gene: TRBJ2-7; d_gene: -; CDR3nt: TGTGCCAGCAGTTATCCGCCCCCGGTATACGAGCAGTACTTC; CDR3aa: CASSYPPPVYEQYF
v_gene: TRBV9; abundance: -; j_gene: TRBJ2-3; d_gene: TRBD2; CDR3nt: TGTGCCAGCAGCGTCAGACTAGCTACAGATACGCAGTATTTT; CDR3aa: CASSVRLATDTQYF
v_gene: TRBV30; abundance: -; j_gene: TRBJ2-7; d_gene: -; CDR3nt: TGTGCCTGGAGTACCGAATTTTCCTACGAGCAGTACTTC; CDR3aa: CAWSTEFSYEQYF
v_gene: TRBV18; abundance: -; j_gene: TRBJ2-7; d_gene: -; CDR3nt: TGTGCCAGCTCACCACTGCTTAGCTACGAGCAGTACTTC; CDR3aa: CASSPLLSYEQYF
v_gene: TRBV7-9; abundance: -; j_gene: TRBJ1-4; d_gene: -; CDR3nt: TGTGCCAGCAGCTCCGCGGGGGCGGGCGAAAAACTGTTTTTT; CDR3aa: CASSSAGAGEKLFF
v_gene: TRBV6-5; abundance: -; j_gene: TRBJ2-3; d_gene: -; CDR3nt: TGTGCCAGCAGTTACCTGGGCGTAAGCACAGATACGCAGTATTTT; CDR3aa: CASSYLGVSTDTQYF
v_gene: TRBV29-1; abundance: -; j_gene: TRBJ2-5; d_gene: -; CDR3nt: TGCAGCGTTGACGAACAGGGAGAAGAGACCCAGTACTTC; CDR3aa: CSVDEQGEETQYF
v_gene: TRBV4-1; abundance: few; j_gene: TRBJ2-7; d_gene: TRBD1; CDR3nt: TGCGCCAGCAGCCATGGGACAGCCTACGAGCAGTACTTC; CDR3aa: CASSHGTAYEQYF
v_gene: TRBV7-9; abundance: -; j_gene: TRBJ1-1; d_gene: TRBD1; CDR3nt: TGTGCCAGCGGCCCCATACAGGGGATGAACACTGAAGCTTTCTTT; CDR3aa: CASGPIQGMNTEAFF
v_gene: TRBV2; abundance: -; j_gene: TRBJ2-1; d_gene: TRBD2; CDR3nt: TGTGCCAGCAGCACCCAGGGACTAGCGGGAGTAGGCGAGCAGTTCTTC; CDR3aa: CASSTQGLAGVGEQFF
v_gene: TRBV5-6; abundance: -; j_gene: TRBJ2-7; d_gene: -; CDR3nt: TGTGCCAGCACCTGGGGCAGGACCTACGAGCAGTACTTC; CDR3aa: CASTWGRTYEQYF
v_gene: TRBV7-9; abundance: -; j_gene: TRBJ2-3; d_gene: -; CDR3nt: TGTGCCAGCAGCAACGAGGATACGCAGTATTTT; CDR3aa: CASSNEDTQYF
v_gene: TRBV27; abundance: -; j_gene: TRBJ2-2; d_gene: -; CDR3nt: TGTGCCAGCAGGTACAAGAACACCGGGGAGCTGTTTTTT; CDR3aa: CASRYKNTGELFF
v_gene: TRBV18; abundance: -; j_gene: TRBJ2-7; d_gene: TRBD2; CDR3nt: TGTGCCAGCTCATCACTAGCGGGGCCCTACGAGCAGTACTTC; CDR3aa: CASSSLAGPYEQYF
v_gene: TRBV15; abundance: -; j_gene: TRBJ2-1; d_gene: TRBD1; CDR3nt: TGTGCCACCAGCAGAAACACAGGGGGTCGGAATGAGCAGTTCTTC; CDR3aa: CATSRNTGGRNEQFF
v_gene: TRBV12-3/TRBV12-4; abundance: -; j_gene: TRBJ1-1; d_gene: TRBD1; CDR3nt: TGTGCCAGCAAGGGGGCCTTCACTGAAGCTTTCTTT; CDR3aa: CASKGAFTEAFF
v_gene: TRBV14; abundance: -; j_gene: TRBJ2-1; d_gene: TRBD2; CDR3nt: TGTGCCAGCAGCCAAGATAGTAGGCTAGCGGGGGACAATGAGCAGTTCTTC; CDR3aa: CASSQDSRLAGDNEQFF
v_gene: TRBV7-2; abundance: -; j_gene: TRBJ2-2; d_gene: -; CDR3nt: TGTGCCAGCAGCTTCAGAAACACCGGGGAGCTGTTTTTT; CDR3aa: CASSFRNTGELFF
v_gene: TRBV7-8; abundance: -; j_gene: TRBJ1-5; d_gene: -; CDR3nt: TGTGCCAGCAGCTTAGTGACAGTCAGCAATCAGCCCCAGCATTTT; CDR3aa: CASSLVTVSNQPQHF
v_gene: TRBV7-6; abundance: -; j_gene: TRBJ2-7; d_gene: TRBD2; CDR3nt: TGTGCCAGCAGCTTAGGTCGGGGACTAGGTACCGAGCAGTACTTC; CDR3aa: CASSLGRGLGTEQYF
v_gene: TRBV28; abundance: -; j_gene: TRBJ1-1; d_gene: -; CDR3nt: TGTGCCAGCAGTCCGAGGGGGGGCACTGAAGCTTTCTTT; CDR3aa: CASSPRGGTEAFF
v_gene: TRBV6-1; abundance: -; j_gene: TRBJ2-7; d_gene: -; CDR3nt: TGTGCCAGCAGTGAGCGGGGACCCTACGAGCAGTACTTC; CDR3aa: CASSERGPYEQYF
v_gene: TRBV30; abundance: -; j_gene: TRBJ1-5; d_gene: -; CDR3nt: TGTGCCTGGAGTGTCGGGGGGCTACAGCCCCAGCATTTT; CDR3aa: CAWSVGGLQPQHF
v_gene: TRBV5-1; abundance: -; j_gene: TRBJ2-2; d_gene: TRBD2; CDR3nt: TGCGCCAGCAGCCCCGGACGGGTAGCGGGTGCGAACACCGGGGAGCTGTTTTTT; CDR3aa: CASSPGRVAGANTGELFF
v_gene: TRBV11-2; abundance: few; j_gene: TRBJ2-1; d_gene: TRBD2; CDR3nt: TGTGCCAGCAGCTTAGGCCTAGCGGGAGATGGTGAGCAGTTCTTC; CDR3aa: CASSLGLAGDGEQFF
v_gene: TRBV9; abundance: -; j_gene: TRBJ2-7; d_gene: -; CDR3nt: TGTGCCAGCAGCGTCGCAGCCTCCTCCTACGAGCAGTACTTC; CDR3aa: CASSVAASSYEQYF
v_gene: TRBV4-1; abundance: -; j_gene: TRBJ2-7; d_gene: TRBD2; CDR3nt: TGCGCCAGCAGCCATGCGGGAGGCAGGAGCTACGAGCAGTACTTC; CDR3aa: CASSHAGGRSYEQYF
v_gene: TRBV5-1; abundance: -; j_gene: TRBJ1-3; d_gene: TRBD1; CDR3nt: TGCGCCAGCAGGTCAGGGGGATCTGGAAACACCATATATTTT; CDR3aa: CASRSGGSGNTIYF
v_gene: TRBV6-5; abundance: -; j_gene: TRBJ2-1; d_gene: TRBD2; CDR3nt: TGTGCCAGCAGTTACTCCTCCCGTGCTAGCGGGGATGAGCAGTTCTTC; CDR3aa: CASSYSSRASGDEQFF
v_gene: TRBV10-3; abundance: once; j_gene: TRBJ2-2; d_gene: -; CDR3nt: TGTGCCATCAGTGAGTTAGGAGGGGGGAAAGGCACCGGGGAGCTGTTTTTT; CDR3aa: CAISELGGGKGTGELFF
v_gene: TRBV29-1; abundance: -; j_gene: TRBJ1-1; d_gene: -; CDR3nt: TGCAGCGCCGAGAACACTGAAGCTTTCTTT; CDR3aa: CSAENTEAFF
v_gene: TRBV27; abundance: -; j_gene: TRBJ1-6; d_gene: -; CDR3nt: TGTGCCAGCAGTTTCCAGGGTGGTGGTTCACCCCTCCACTTT; CDR3aa: CASSFQGGGSPLHF
v_gene: TRBV5-4; abundance: -; j_gene: TRBJ1-1; d_gene: -; CDR3nt: TGTGCCAGCAGCGTACCGGGGTACGAGGAAGAAGCTTTCTTT; CDR3aa: CASSVPGYEEEAFF
v_gene: TRBV5-1; abundance: -; j_gene: TRBJ2-1; d_gene: -; CDR3nt: TGCGCCAGCAGCTTGGTGTCCCCCCTTGAGCAGTTCTTC; CDR3aa: CASSLVSPLEQFF
v_gene: TRBV9; abundance: -; j_gene: TRBJ2-7; d_gene: TRBD1; CDR3nt: TGTGCCAGCAGCGTCTCAGGGGGAGTCCACGAGCAGTACTTC; CDR3aa: CASSVSGGVHEQYF
v_gene: TRBV6-5; abundance: -; j_gene: TRBJ1-4; d_gene: -; CDR3nt: TGTGCCAGCAGTATCGGACCCGCAACTAATGAAAAACTGTTTTTT; CDR3aa: CASSIGPATNEKLFF
v_gene: TRBV7-9; abundance: -; j_gene: TRBJ1-5; d_gene: -; CDR3nt: TGTGCCAGCAGCCTAGACAGCAGCAATCAGCCCCAGCATTTT; CDR3aa: CASSLDSSNQPQHF
v_gene: TRBV5-1; abundance: -; j_gene: TRBJ2-5; d_gene: TRBD2; CDR3nt: TGCGCCAGCAGCCGGGACTGGCCGGGGGGGACCCAGTACTTC; CDR3aa: CASSRDWPGGTQYF
v_gene: TRBV2; abundance: -; j_gene: TRBJ2-1; d_gene: -; CDR3nt: TGTGCCAGCACGAGGGGGTCCTACAATGAGCAGTTCTTC; CDR3aa: CASTRGSYNEQFF
v_gene: TRBV14; abundance: -; j_gene: TRBJ2-7; d_gene: -; CDR3nt: TGTGCCAGCAGCCAAGGAAGAGAGCAGTACTTC; CDR3aa: CASSQGREQYF
v_gene: TRBV10-2; abundance: -; j_gene: TRBJ2-7; d_gene: -; CDR3nt: TGCGCCACCCGGGTGGGGGGCGCGTACGAGCAGTACTTC; CDR3aa: CATRVGGAYEQYF